This T cell receptor (beta chain) was recorded in a study of T-cell reconstitution after alpha-beta-depleted transplantation in children. V gave up 6 bases and J gave up 6 bases, with 20 bases separating them. CDR3 length: 16 residues. Germline V lookup: CDR1 MNHNS, CDR2 SASEGT. The authors prepared the TCRbeta library with unique molecular identifiers. Each CDR3 protein gets one entry after TCRdb re-called the PCR reads with MiXCR. The table shows approximately 390,000 distinct CDR3 sequences, with approximately 11% occurring only once. This clonotype was found many times. This TCR derives from a human donor who donated a stem cell graft to a child with acute myeloid leukemia. The chain links TRBV6-1 to TRBJ2-2; TRBD2 is a possible D gene (6 bases). Source: PBMCs from the stem cell graft donor, taken from the stem cell graft. The CDR3 nucleotides read TGTGCCAGCAGCCCGCCGGGACTTTTAACCCCCGGGGAGCTGTTTTTT. This codes for CASSPPGLLTPGELFF.